This is a list of T cell receptor beta chains from one sample in a study of beta chain features in type 1 diabetes. Sequenced by immunoSEQ multiplex PCR; TCRdb stores in-frame clones only, minus some. This table has about 660,000 clones, about 14% appearing once. The sample was naive CD4+ T cells from blood. The source of these receptors is a man aged 18-30 years with type 1 diabetes. Each CDR3 is given with its conserved first and last residue. The D gene is left open where the match is weak. Size is omitted from some rows. Given values are once, few, many or a class for expanded clones.

j_call clone_size v_call d_call cdr3_nt cdr3_aa
TRBJ2-5 NA TRBV7-2 NA TGTGCCAGCTCCACACAGGGAGGAGAGACCCAGTACTTC CASSTQGGETQYF
TRBJ1-3 few TRBV25-1 NA TGTGCCAGCAGTGAATATGGTGCAGGCGGAAACACCATATATTTT CASSEYGAGGNTIYF
TRBJ2-2 NA TRBV30 NA TGTGCCTGGAGTCCCTTTGGAACCACCGGGGAGCTGTTTTTT CAWSPFGTTGELFF
TRBJ1-1 NA TRBV9 NA TGTGCCAGCAGCGTAGATGTCGCTGGAACTGAAGCTTTCTTT CASSVDVAGTEAFF
TRBJ1-1 NA TRBV4-1 NA TGCGCCAGCAGCCAAGACAGTATTCTGAAGGCTTTCTTT CASSQDSILKAFF
TRBJ2-5 NA TRBV28 NA TGTGCCAGCACCTTGGGAAGGGTGGAGACCCAGTACTTC CASTLGRVETQYF
TRBJ2-2 few TRBV2 TRBD2 TGTGCCAGCAGGGGGACTAGCGGGAACACCGGGGAGCTGTTTTTT CASRGTSGNTGELFF
TRBJ2-7 few TRBV29-1 TRBD1 TGCAGCGGGCTAGCTCCAGGGGGCGAGCAGTACTTC CSGLAPGGEQYF
TRBJ2-1 NA TRBV30 TRBD1 TGTGCCTGGAGTGTAAACTCTGGGACAGGGGATTTCTTC CAWSVNSGTGDFF
TRBJ2-3 few TRBV29-1 NA TGCAGCGTGGACCTTAGCACAGATACGCAGTATTTT CSVDLSTDTQYF
TRBJ2-3 NA TRBV5-6 NA TGTGCCAGCAGCCGGGTAGGGGCCACGCAGTATTTT CASSRVGATQYF
TRBJ2-7 few TRBV14 NA TGTGCCAGCAGCCAAGAAATGACTAGTTGGCTATACGAGCAGTACTTC CASSQEMTSWLYEQYF
TRBJ1-1 few TRBV2 NA TGTGCCAGCAGTGAATTGCGGCTGAACACTGAAGCTTTCTTT CASSELRLNTEAFF
TRBJ2-7 NA TRBV28 NA TGTGCCAGCAGCCACCTGCCGGGACGGGAGACCTACGAGCAGTACTTC CASSHLPGRETYEQYF
TRBJ2-6 NA TRBV5-1 NA TGCGCCAGCAGCTTGGTCCTTTCGACAGGTAGCTCTGGGGCCAACGTCCTGACTTTC CASSLVLSTGSSGANVLTF
TRBJ2-3 NA TRBV14 NA TGTGCCAGCAGCCTCATGGGGTTCACAGATACGCAGTATTTT CASSLMGFTDTQYF
TRBJ2-5 few TRBV7-9 TRBD1 TGTGCCAGCAGCGGATTCAGGGACAGGGAAGAGACCCAGTACTTC CASSGFRDREETQYF
TRBJ2-1 NA TRBV2 TRBD2 TGTGCCAGCAGAACCGATCGTGGGACTAGCGCTAACAATGAGCAGTTCTTC CASRTDRGTSANNEQFF
TRBJ2-3 NA TRBV5-1 TRBD2 TGCGCCAGCCAGACTAGCGGGAGTGCAGATACGCAGTATTTT CASQTSGSADTQYF
TRBJ2-4 NA TRBV7-2 NA TGTGCCAGCAGCTTAGTGGGGGGATTAGCCAAAAACATTCAGTACTTC CASSLVGGLAKNIQYF
TRBJ1-1 NA TRBV19 TRBD1 TGTGCCAGTAGTATCGGAGACAGGGAGGTTGGAGCTTTCTTT CASSIGDREVGAFF
TRBJ1-2 NA TRBV2 NA TGTGCCAGCAGGGGTCCCCGGGGAACGAGCTACACCTTC CASRGPRGTSYTF
TRBJ1-1 once TRBV10-3 NA TGTGCCATCAGTGACCCAAGACAGGCCCCTGAAGCTTTCTTT CAISDPRQAPEAFF
TRBJ1-5 NA TRBV19 NA TGTGCCAGTAGTATAGAACACAGCAATCAGCCCCAGCATTTT CASSIEHSNQPQHF
TRBJ1-2 NA TRBV23-1 NA TGCGCCAGCAGTCACCCCGGGGGGTATGGCTACACCTTC CASSHPGGYGYTF
TRBJ2-7 few TRBV7-3 NA TGTGCCAGCAGCTCACAGGGAGGTCCCTACGAGCAGTACTTC CASSSQGGPYEQYF
TRBJ1-2 few TRBV7-9 NA TGTGCCAGCAGCTTAAGTTATGGCTACACCTTC CASSLSYGYTF
TRBJ2-7 few TRBV25-1 NA TGTGCCAGCAGGCCCCGCGGAGCCGGAAACTACGAGCAGTACTTC CASRPRGAGNYEQYF
TRBJ2-7 few TRBV11-2 NA TGTGCCAGCAGCCACACCTACGAGCAGTACTTC CASSHTYEQYF
TRBJ1-2 few TRBV2 NA TGTGCCAGCAGTGAGACAAGGGGATTGAGAGGCTACACCTTC CASSETRGLRGYTF
TRBJ2-5 NA TRBV5-1 NA TGCGCCAGCAGCTTGGGGGTGACAGCCCAAGAGACCCAGTACTTC CASSLGVTAQETQYF
TRBJ2-7 few TRBV7-9 NA TGTGCCAGCAGCAAGACCACGGGACACCTATACGAGCAGTACTTC CASSKTTGHLYEQYF
TRBJ2-2 NA TRBV29-1 NA TGCAGCGTTACCCCAGGGTCGAACACCGGGGAGCTGTTTTTT CSVTPGSNTGELFF
TRBJ2-5 NA TRBV7-2 NA TGTGCCAGCACCCAACATCGGGGGACCCAGTACTTC CASTQHRGTQYF
TRBJ2-1 NA TRBV7-7 NA TGTGCTAGCAGCCCGGGGTCCCGTTTAACCTCGAATGAGCAGTTCTTC CASSPGSRLTSNEQFF
TRBJ1-2 NA TRBV6-5 NA TGTGCCAGCAGTCTAGCAGCCGGCCAACTGAGGGGCTACACCTTC CASSLAAGQLRGYTF